This T cell receptor beta chain was recorded in a study of blood T cell repertoires in COVID-19. In the study overall: COVID-19 samples, acute and convalescent, were from the United States, Italy and Spain. Sample material is recorded as cDNA or gDNA derived from T cells, B-cell-depleted T cells, or PBMCs.

CDR1 and CDR2 (germline): MGHDK, SYGVNS. This CDR3 spans 15 amino acids. V lost 7 bases, J lost 4 bases, and 19 bases lay in between. Per the original data handling: Reference gene primer amplification gave nucleated cell count estimates. Repertoires were generated with immunoSEQ multiplex PCR, while TCRdb's copy carries only in-frame clones and drops some. V, J and clone size reflect that table, while D and trimming were determined from the DNA. The sample includes about 100,000 clones, approximately 85% of them seen just once. The sample taken for sequencing was peripheral blood. V and J are TRBV25-1 and TRBJ2-5; the D gene is possibly TRBD1 (6 bases). The receptor comes from a human donor in a cohort sampled during active COVID-19. CDR3 sequence reads: CASTDTTGSGETQYF. In DNA, the CDR3 is TGTGCCAGCACCGATACGACAGGCTCGGGAGAGACCCAGTACTTC.